These 3 T cell receptor beta chains were sequenced from one sample in a study of blood T cells in healthy people across ages. A second PCR, run for roughly 6 to 11 cycles, used a sample-barcoded 5' primer plus a J-beta primer mix. TCRdb passed the 5' RACE reads through MiXCR, listing each CDR3 protein once. The table lists fewer than 1,000,000 distinct CDR3 sequences, approximately 44% of them singletons. Sequenced input: blood. These receptors all stem from a man in his 60s in good health.

This sequence joins TRBV13 and TRBJ2-5; 8 bases match TRBD1. Losses at the gene ends were 10 bases for V and 2 bases for J; bases not matched to a gene: 6. Germline CDR1 is PRHDT and CDR2 is FYEKMQ (reference sequence). The CDR3 has 13 residues. The CDR3 coding sequence is TGTGCCACCAATACAGGGGGACAAGAGACCCAGTACTTC. Amino acids: CATNTGGQETQYF. Full variable domain (outside the CDR3, taken from reference TRBV13 and TRBJ2-5): AAGVIQSPRHLIKEKRETATLKCYPIPRHDTVYWYQQGPGQDPQFLISFYEKMQSDKGSIPDRFSAQQFSDYHSELNMSSLELGDSALYFCATNTGGQETQYFGPGTRLLVL.

The chain employs TRBV20-1 and TRBJ2-1; D call uncertain. The CDR3 length is 15 residues. Trimming cost V 6 bases and J 0 bases, with 15 bases left between them. The germline V gene encodes CDR1 DFQATT and CDR2 SNEGSKA (reference sequence). In DNA, the CDR3 is TGCAGTGCGGTCGGTGGGTCGAGCTCCTACAATGAGCAGTTCTTC. Its translation: CSAVGGSSSYNEQFF.

The sample holds a few counts of this clonotype. DNA of the CDR3: TGTGCCAGCAGCAAAGACCCGGGACTAGCGGCCCTAACCTCCTACAATGAGCAGTTCTTC. It encodes CASSKDPGLAALTSYNEQFF. V usage is TRBV21-1 and J usage is TRBJ2-1; the table calls TRBD2, which could not be checked here. TRBV21-1 is shown as a pseudogene. The CDR3 contains 20 residues.